Below are 26 T cell receptor beta chains sequenced from a single sample in a study of T cells in Graves' hyperthyroidism and ophthalmopathy (dated by TCRdb to between 2017 and 2020). The library was prepared using multiplex PCR. TCRdb records Illumina HiSeq 2000 as the sequencer. TCR beta CDR3 regions were amplified from RNA transcripts. For the first round of RT-PCR on the TCR CDR3, the HTBI primer set was used together with the Qiagen OneStep RT-PCR kit. The raw public data were reprocessed by TCRdb itself: fastp quality trimming at Q25, MiXCR clonotype calling, in-frame beta chains only. Merged by CDR3 protein, the rows form single entries marked with the most common genes and DNA. Present in this sample are roughly 570,000 distinct CDR3 sequences, 15% to 19% of which were seen just once. The ten most abundant clones make up approximately 7% of the sample. The source material was blood. All receptors derive from a woman between 25 and 40 years old with Graves' hyperthyroidism.

The table lists this clonotype with many counts. The chain employs TRBV6-1 and TRBJ2-3; TRBD2 aligns across 11 bases. This CDR3 has 16 residues. Trimming removed 4 bases from V and 2 bases from J; junction bases left unmatched: 5. The germline CDR1 and CDR2 sequences are MNHNS and SASEGT. The CDR3 spells CASSVAGGPPTDTQYF. In nucleotides, the CDR3 is TGTGCCAGCAGTGTAGCGGGAGGGCCCCCCACAGATACGCAGTATTTT.

Worth noting for this clonotype: The germline gene is not matched at one end of the junction; a read error may be the cause. CDR3 region: CASSLLFVGEEYNEQSF. The DNA of the CDR3 is TGTGCCAGCAGTTTACTGTTTGTAGGGGAGGAATACAATGAGCAGTCCTTC. This chain joins TRBV6-5 and TRBJ2-1, with a possible D match to TRBD2 (6 bases). This CDR3 comprises 17 residues. CDR1 is MNHEY, CDR2 SVGAGI, per germline.

This clonotype appeared many times. The CDR3, as DNA: TGTGCCAGCAGCGCCCTAGGGGGGACAGGGCCCAATCAGCCCCAGCATTTT. It encodes CASSALGGTGPNQPQHF. The chain couples TRBV7-9 to TRBJ1-5; 9 bases are a match to TRBD1. CDR1 and CDR2 from the germline V gene are SEHNR and FQNEAQ (reference sequence). Trimming at V came to 5 bases and at J to 3 bases, leaving 11 bases not matched to a gene. This CDR3 is 17 amino acids long.

This clonotype was recorded many times. The rearrangement joins TRBV15 to TRBJ2-1; 8 bases line up with TRBD2. J gave up 8 bases and V 4 bases, and 16 bases lay outside the gene matches. CDR3 length equals 17 residues. Germline CDR1 and CDR2: LNHNV and YYDKDF (reference sequence). In DNA, the CDR3 is TGTGCCACCAGCAAGCGCATAGTCAGCGGGAGAATTGATGAGCAGTTCTTC. This translates into CATSKRIVSGRIDEQFF.

The V and J genes are TRBV20-1 and TRBJ2-7, with D possibly being TRBD1 or TRBD2 (6 bases each). V lost 6 bases to trimming and J lost 6 bases, with 18 bases between them. This CDR3 comprises 13 residues. The germline CDR1 and CDR2 sequences are DFQATT and SNEGSKA (reference sequence). As DNA, the CDR3 is TGCAGTGCCGACCCGGGGGCCTCGTTCGAGCAGTACTTC. Encoded protein: CSADPGASFEQYF.

This clonotype has a count of ten or more. V and J are TRBV12-3 or TRBV12-4 and TRBJ1-5, with TRBD1 identical over 9 bases. Trimming removed 6 bases from V and 0 bases from J; junction bases left unmatched: 3. This CDR3 has 15 amino acids. This CDR3 reads CASRRTGDSNQPQHF. CDR3 coding DNA: TGTGCCAGCAGGCGGACAGGGGATAGCAATCAGCCCCAGCATTTT.

This clonotype was found many times. This sequence joins TRBV5-1 and TRBJ2-7; D perhaps matches TRBD1 (6 bases). The CDR3 is 12 amino acids. Germline values: CDR1 SGHRS, CDR2 YFSETQ. V gave up 2 bases and J gave up 6 bases, with 9 bases separating them. The CDR3 DNA follows: TGCGCCAGCAGCTTTTCAGGGGCCGAGCAGTACTTC. It is translated as CASSFSGAEQYF.

This clonotype was seen many times. This chain joins TRBV6-1 and TRBJ2-1, with TRBD2 identical over 11 bases. Trimming removed 8 bases from V and 6 bases from J; junction bases left unmatched: 3. The germline V gene has CDR1 MNHNS and CDR2 SASEGT. The CDR3 consists of 13 residues. Written as DNA, the CDR3 is TGTGCCAGCGGACTAGCGGGTAGCAATGAGCAGTTCTTC. Its translation: CASGLAGSNEQFF.

This chain uses TRBV10-3 with TRBJ2-1, with TRBD1 identical over 7 bases. V shed 3 bases and J 3 bases; nucleotides not matched to a gene: 2. The CDR3 has 14 amino acids. CDR1 is ENHRY, CDR2 SYGVKD, per germline. Written as DNA, the CDR3 is TGTGCCATCAGTGAAGGACAGGTCTACAATGAGCAGTTCTTC. This sequence encodes CAISEGQVYNEQFF.

This clonotype was counted ten times or more. J is TRBJ1-5 and V is TRBV6-1, with a weak D call TRBD1 (5 bases). The CDR3 is made up of 18 amino acids. Germline CDR1 is MNHNS and CDR2 is SASEGT. Trimming removed 3 bases at V and 0 bases at J, with 18 bases between. CDR3 amino acids: CASSETSTRTYSNQPQHF. The CDR3 DNA sequence: TGTGCCAGCAGTGAGACGTCAACCAGGACATATAGCAATCAGCCCCAGCATTTT.

This clonotype has at least ten counts. This chain uses TRBV4-1 with TRBJ2-7; TRBD1 agrees at 7 bases. CDR3 size: 16 residues. Looked up from germline, CDR1 is MGHRA and CDR2 is YSYEKL. With V trimmed by 0 bases and J by 2 bases, 7 bases remained unmatched. This CDR3 reads CASSQDYQGVAYEQYF. The CDR3 DNA reads TGCGCCAGCAGCCAAGATTACCAGGGGGTTGCCTACGAGCAGTACTTC.

Many counts were recorded for this clonotype. V usage is TRBV20-1 and J usage is TRBJ1-4; D is ambiguous. The CDR3 runs 12 residues. CDR1 and CDR2 from the germline V gene are DFQATT and SNEGSKA (reference sequence). Trimming pared 3 bases from V and 3 bases from J, leaving 5 bases between. The CDR3 sequence: CSASSANEKLFF. In DNA form, the CDR3 reads TGCAGTGCTAGTTCGGCTAATGAAAAACTGTTTTTT.

This clonotype showed up many times. V gene TRBV7-2 combines with J gene TRBJ2-1; TRBD2 agrees at 8 bases. Germline V gives CDR1 SGHTA, CDR2 FQGNSA. The V segment lost 1 base and the J segment 4 bases; nucleotides outside the gene matches: 3. The length of the CDR3 is 15 residues. The CDR3 nucleotides are TGTGCCAGCAGCTTAGACGGGAGGGGATACAATGAGCAGTTCTTC. Translation gives CASSLDGRGYNEQFF.

The table lists this clonotype with many counts. The J gene is TRBJ2-3, the V gene TRBV3-1; 10 bases line up with TRBD2. The J segment lost 7 bases and the V segment lost 3 bases, leaving 10 bases of the junction unmatched. CDR1 is LGHDT and CDR2 is YNNKEL in the germline V gene (reference sequence). The CDR3 totals 16 residues. The CDR3 loop reads CASSHQTSGSGNTQYF. DNA of the CDR3: TGTGCCAGCAGCCACCAGACTAGCGGGTCTGGGAATACGCAGTATTTT.

As regards this clonotype: A much larger clone lies one base from this, so it may be a read error. This chain uses TRBV30 with TRBJ2-7, with D perhaps matching TRBD1 (6 bases). V lost 1 base to trimming and J lost 5 bases, with 12 bases between them. Germline V lookup: CDR1 GTSNPN, CDR2 SVGIG (reference sequence). The CDR3 runs 13 residues. The CDR3 coding sequence is TGTGCCTGGAGTGCGGTGGGGGCCCACGAGCAGTACTTC. Protein: CAWSAVGAHEQYF.

This clonotype was seen only a few times. V and J are TRBV7-9 and TRBJ2-7; D possibly uses TRBD1 or TRBD2 (5 bases each). Germline loops: CDR1 SEHNR, CDR2 FQNEAQ (reference sequence). The CDR3 is 15 residues long. The germline V and J ends were trimmed by 5 bases and 3 bases, with 17 bases remaining between them. The CDR3 bases are TGTGCCAGCAGCCTTGGGGCCAGCGGAGGCTACGAGCAGTACTTC. It encodes CASSLGASGGYEQYF.

This clonotype has more than one count but fewer than ten. A much more abundant neighbour one base away suggests this may be a read error. This rearrangement joins TRBV27 to TRBJ2-3, with D maybe TRBD1 (5 bases). The CDR3 length is 13 residues. Germline values: CDR1 MNHEY, CDR2 SMNVEV (reference sequence). The DNA of the CDR3 is TGTGCCAGCAGACGACCGAGCACAGGTACGCAGTATTTT. It yields the protein CASRRPSTGTQYF.

Many counts were recorded for this clonotype. The chain employs TRBV6-2 or TRBV6-3 and TRBJ2-2; D is unclear. Germline CDR1 MNHEY, CDR2 SVGEGT. Trimming shortened V by 0 bases and J by 6 bases, and 2 bases separated the two germline ends. CDR3 size: 12 residues. The chain's CDR3 is CASSYSAGELFF. In DNA, the CDR3 is TGTGCCAGCAGTTACTCTGCCGGGGAGCTGTTTTTT.

This chain uses TRBV6-1 with TRBJ1-5; tentative D call: TRBD1 (5 bases). The CDR3 has 16 residues. The germline V and J ends were trimmed by 5 bases and 4 bases, with 18 bases remaining between them. Germline CDR1 and CDR2: MNHNS and SASEGT. This CDR3 is CASSPDAGQQNQPQHF. In nucleotides, the CDR3 is TGTGCCAGCAGTCCAGACGCGGGGCAGCAAAATCAGCCCCAGCATTTT.

This sequence joins TRBV5-1 and TRBJ1-5; D possibly corresponds to TRBD1 (5 bases). CDR1 is SGHRS, CDR2 YFSETQ, per germline. Trimming took off 0 bases at V and 3 bases at J, with 10 bases between the two ends. This CDR3 has 15 amino acids. CDR3 in amino acids: CASSLGGGDNQPQHF. The DNA for the CDR3 is TGCGCCAGCAGCTTGGGTGGGGGTGACAATCAGCCCCAGCATTTT.

This clonotype has ten or more counts. The chain is built from TRBV10-3 and TRBJ2-1; TRBD2 matches at 7 bases. Germline V gene sequence: CDR1 ENHRY, CDR2 SYGVKD. This CDR3 contains 14 residues. Trimming cost V 8 bases and J 8 bases; bases outside gene matches: 12. The CDR3 spells CAIALGLVVDEQFF. Written as DNA, the CDR3 is TGTGCCATCGCCCTCGGACTAGTCGTCGATGAGCAGTTCTTC.

This clonotype was detected ten times or more. V gene TRBV7-3 combines with J gene TRBJ2-1; 7 bases align to TRBD2. The CDR3 length is 15 residues. Germline CDR1 reads SGHTA; CDR2 reads FQGTGA. With V trimmed by 5 bases and J by 1 base, 5 bases remained unmatched. The CDR3 sequence is CASSTSGTSYNEQFF. The DNA of the CDR3 is TGTGCCAGCAGCACGAGCGGGACTTCCTACAATGAGCAGTTCTTC.

This clonotype was counted ten times or more. The chain has TRBV6-6 and TRBJ2-1, with 8 bases lining up with TRBD2. V lost 0 bases and J lost 2; bases outside the gene matches: 0. CDR1 and CDR2 from the germline V gene are MNHNY and SVGAGI (reference sequence). This CDR3 is 15 amino acids long. The CDR3: CASSYSREAYNEQFF. For the CDR3, the DNA is TGTGCCAGCAGTTACTCGCGGGAGGCCTACAATGAGCAGTTCTTC.

The rearrangement uses TRBV20-1 and TRBJ1-1, with D tentatively TRBD1 (6 bases). Looked up from germline, CDR1 is DFQATT and CDR2 is SNEGSKA (reference sequence). Trimming left V 6 bases short and J 8 bases short, with 19 bases between. There are 13 residues in the CDR3. The CDR3 here is CSAQTGLGEEAFF. CDR3 DNA sequence: TGCAGTGCCCAAACAGGGCTTGGGGAAGAAGCTTTCTTT.

This clonotype has just a few counts. The chain employs TRBV2 and TRBJ2-7; 10 bases line up with TRBD1. This CDR3 has 15 residues. CDR1 and CDR2 from the germline V gene are SNHLY and FYNNEI. Trimming cost V 6 bases and J 0 bases; bases outside gene matches: 5. CDR3: CASRGQGTLSYEQYF. For the CDR3, the DNA is TGTGCCAGCAGGGGACAGGGGACCCTCTCCTACGAGCAGTACTTC.

A few counts support this clonotype. The rearrangement joins TRBV4-1 to TRBJ1-3; D unresolved. Trimming left V 0 bases short and J 1 base short, with 28 bases between. The CDR3 sequence is 22 residues long. Germline V gene sequence: CDR1 MGHRA, CDR2 YSYEKL. The CDR3 DNA is TGCGCCAGCAGCCAAGACCTACTGAGAGTGCGCGGCAGGTTTTTTTCTGGAAACACCATATATTTT. It specifies CASSQDLLRVRGRFFSGNTIYF.